The present T cell receptor beta chain was sequenced within a study of regulatory T cells in long-lasting Graves disease. Study-wide findings and caveats: Persistent Graves' patients possessed reduced TCR diversity relative to recently diagnosed ones. Persistent disease was associated with favored TRBV28 usage and with favored use of TRBJ1-2 and TRBJ2-5.

CDR3 regions were amplified by Arm-PCR using iRepertoire HTBI primers to build TCR beta libraries. MiXCR, run by TCRdb on the multiplex PCR reads, gives a single entry per CDR3 protein. The table shows about 450,000 distinct CDR3 sequences, with approximately 14% occurring only once. As regards this clonotype: Its target is unknown.

The time point is: newly diagnosed GD, antithyroid drugs for less than 3 months. With RNA extracted from PBMCs as input, the TCR library was made. EDTA tubes received 7.5 to 9 milliliters of drawn peripheral blood. The germline CDR1 and CDR2 sequences are MNHNS and SASEGT. The CDR3 covers 15 residues. V lost 7 bases, J lost 0 bases, and 13 bases lay in between. Separately, the same data were catalogued under a study of T cells in Graves' hyperthyroidism and ophthalmopathy. That work adds: Separating ophthalmopathy from stable hyperthyroidism was achieved by a 13 V-J model.

The receptor's source is a woman aged 45-65 years with Graves disease. Here the sequenced sample was peripheral blood mononuclear cells (PBMCs), taken at new diagnosis, from a patient treated with antithyroid drugs. This chain uses TRBV6-1 with TRBJ1-5; tentative D call: TRBD1 (5 bases). This CDR3 is CASTAGADSNQPQHF. CDR3 nucleotides: TGTGCCAGCACCGCCGGGGCTGATAGCAATCAGCCCCAGCATTTT.